This is a list of T cell receptor beta chains from one sample in a study of T cell responses to AZD1222 COVID-19 vaccine. Clones were sequenced by immunoSEQ multiplex PCR, and TCRdb holds only the in-frame ones, with some missing. The table includes roughly 190,000 clones, approximately 91% detected once. The sample here was peripheral blood, taken on day 0 of AZD1222 vaccination. These receptors originate from an adult in good health. Each CDR3 is given without its conserved first and last residue.

j_gene	v_gene	CDR3aa
TRBJ2-5	TRBV19	ASTMTGGGETQY
TRBJ2-7	TRBV11-3	ASSLTGTGAYEQY
TRBJ2-7	TRBV9	ASSSDRGSYEQY
TRBJ2-1	TRBV15	ATSREGLRRTFPEQF
TRBJ2-7	TRBV19	ASSATDGYEQY
TRBJ2-7	TRBV7-2	ASSISGGSVEQY
TRBJ2-7	TRBV19	ASSIGLAGYEQY
TRBJ1-1	TRBV29-1	SVAAGNTEAF
TRBJ2-2	TRBV5-6	ASSSGGSESTGELF
TRBJ2-7	TRBV5-4	ASSPRASAYEQY
TRBJ1-2	TRBV7-2	ASSLGGTEANYGYT
TRBJ1-2	TRBV9	ASSVRTDPYGYT
TRBJ1-3	TRBV7-6	ASSLRPRSGNTIY
TRBJ2-2	TRBV7-9	ASSYVYTGELF
TRBJ1-1	TRBV19	ASSIQQRNTEAF
TRBJ1-6	TRBV27	ASSLQGHYNSPLH
TRBJ2-5	TRBV11-2	ASSLDLAGGETQY
TRBJ2-7	TRBV5-1	ASSPTGAGYEQY
TRBJ1-2	TRBV13	ASSSRLQPNYGYT
TRBJ1-3	TRBV4-3	ASSRLGPGNTIY
TRBJ1-3	TRBV4-2	ASSQDFTGGLSSGNTIY
TRBJ1-1	TRBV7-2	ASSTLVGTEAF
TRBJ2-7	TRBV4-2	ASSQASNVAYEQY
TRBJ1-4	TRBV15	ATSRDPTGEVF
TRBJ1-4	TRBV5-1	ASSFDAVNEKLF
TRBJ1-4	TRBV19	ASSSGPLGEKLF
TRBJ2-7	TRBV27	ASSLSVNYEQY
TRBJ2-7	TRBV7-9	ASSLEGGSEQY
TRBJ2-7	TRBV12-3/TRBV12-4	ASSQAGLSY
TRBJ2-1	TRBV18	ASSPPAPGQGADEQF
TRBJ1-4	TRBV28	ASSLLGLATNEKLF
TRBJ1-1	TRBV4-2	ASSQRLANTEAF
TRBJ1-1	TRBV7-6	ASSLITGGANTEAF
TRBJ2-7	TRBV6-5	ASSYKSEQY
TRBJ1-4	TRBV9	ASSVEGRTNEKLF
TRBJ1-3	TRBV3-1/TRBV3-2	ASRQNSGNTIY
TRBJ1-5	TRBV10-3	AIRGTGAQPQH
TRBJ1-2	TRBV4-3	ASSKEEYYGYT
TRBJ2-5	TRBV5-1	ASSLAGPEWTQY
TRBJ2-6	TRBV21-1	ASSRKDPDSSGANVLT
TRBJ2-2	TRBV5-1	ASNLDRANTGELF
TRBJ1-2	TRBV5-6	ASTQGGQRYGYT
TRBJ1-2	TRBV7-6	ASSLAGGDSRYGYT
TRBJ2-2	TRBV7-9	ASSQDRSVPGELF
TRBJ2-7	TRBV10-3	AISEGASGAYEQY
TRBJ2-1	TRBV5-6	ASSLDGGAYNEQF
TRBJ1-3	TRBV12-5	ASGLPLAGVISGNTIY